Listed below are T cell receptor beta chains from one sample, sequenced in a study of T cells in Graves' hyperthyroidism and ophthalmopathy. TCRdb re-derived calls from the multiplex PCR reads in MiXCR, one entry per CDR3 protein. The sample holds more than 45,000 distinct CDR3 sequences, roughly 49% seen once. The source material was blood. These receptor sequences come from a woman younger than 45 with Graves' ophthalmopathy. Both conserved end residues are part of each CDR3.

CASSQSLGMNTEAFF TRBJ1-1 TRBV4-2
CATSHPGLNNEQFF TRBJ2-1 TRBV24-1
CASGRGAGDGYTF TRBJ1-2 TRBV7-9
CASSLELNQPQHF TRBJ1-5 TRBV11-2
CSAPSRRGSGSTIYF TRBJ1-3 TRBV20-1
CATSAMGGTDTQYF TRBJ2-3 TRBV24-1
CASSFLADTGELFF TRBJ2-2 TRBV7-9
CASSLNNPGSGGELFF TRBJ2-2 TRBV28
CASRTSWSSEQYF TRBJ2-7 TRBV28
CASSARTGDTQYF TRBJ2-3 TRBV9
CASSESGGRDYGYTF TRBJ1-2 TRBV10-2
CASSSGQDEAFF TRBJ1-1 TRBV2
CASSLTGFQETQYF TRBJ2-5 TRBV7-7
CSARECGTGDTQYF TRBJ2-3 TRBV20-1
CSATTGDELYTEAFF TRBJ1-1 TRBV20-1
CASSLSRGVSGELFF TRBJ2-2 TRBV11-3
CATSRPGTSAFNEQFF TRBJ2-1 TRBV15
CSALRGLNNEQFF TRBJ2-1 TRBV29-1
CASSFRLAGAREQFF TRBJ2-1 TRBV11-2
CARSQREGAHGETQYF TRBJ2-5 TRBV30
CAISEMDPPLHF TRBJ1-6 TRBV10-3
CASSSHYFINEQFF TRBJ2-1 TRBV7-8
CASSQDPTGDTDTQYF TRBJ2-3 TRBV3-1
CAWGPGLAFNEQFF TRBJ2-1 TRBV7-7